The T cell receptor beta chain under discussion was sequenced for a study of T cell repertoires in cytomegalovirus infection. Study summary: It can be stated that public TCR beta signatures indicated CMV infection as well as a matching HLA type.

Study conclusions and caveats: Cumulative frequency of public TCR beta families picked out carriers of CMV plus the relevant HLA. Dominant in the ex vivo response were TCR beta clonotypes restricted by HLA-C and specific for CMV.

Many counts were recorded for this clonotype. Its antigen is not identified. MiXCR, run by TCRdb on the reads, gives a single entry per CDR3 protein. The sample yields a few hundred thousand distinct CDR3 sequences, approximately 9.1% seen once. The sequence was obtained from a human donor in good health (CMV status not recorded). Some clones in this sample may be carry-over from other donors' samples. The sequenced material came from PBMCs.

The CDR3 loop reads CASSHPPGALHF. The CDR3 DNA is TGTGCCAGCAGCCACCCCCCGGGGGCCCTCCACTTT. This chain links TRBV28 with TRBJ1-6; D might be TRBD1 (5 bases). The CDR3 runs to 12 residues. Deletions cut 6 bases from V and 14 bases from J, with 14 bases between. CDR1 is MDHEN, CDR2 SYDVKM, per germline. Using reference TRBV28 and TRBJ1-6 for the parts outside the CDR3, the full variable domain is DVKVTQSSRYLVKRTGEKVFLECVQDMDHENMFWYRQDPGLGLRLIYFSYDVKMKEKGDIPEGYSVSREKKERFSLILESASTNQTSMYLCASSHPPGALHFGNGTRLTVT.